This T cell receptor beta chain was sequenced in a study of cytomegalovirus exposure and HLA in healthy donors. Study-level results: The authors later found HLA-associated TCR beta chains more clonally expanded than equally common others.

Remarks on this clone: Its antigen is undetermined.

Primers: 60 Vbeta forward and 13 Jbeta reverse. TCRdb keeps only in-frame clones here, not all; method: immunoSEQ multiplex PCR. The data contain 150,000 to 200,000 clones, around 79% of them singletons. The CDR3 has 14 residues. Between the trimmed V and J ends, which lost 2 bases and 5 bases, there was a span of 12 bases. CDR1 is SQVTM and CDR2 is ANQGSEA in the germline V gene. The sample taken for sequencing was PBMCs. The receptor was isolated from a male donor in good health and CMV-seropositive. The chain recombines TRBV29-1 with TRBJ2-2, with D possibly matching TRBD2 (5 bases). The CDR3 nucleotides are TGCAGCGTTGAACGGCGGACGGGGACCGGGGAGCTGTTTTTT. Encoded protein: CSVERRTGTGELFF.